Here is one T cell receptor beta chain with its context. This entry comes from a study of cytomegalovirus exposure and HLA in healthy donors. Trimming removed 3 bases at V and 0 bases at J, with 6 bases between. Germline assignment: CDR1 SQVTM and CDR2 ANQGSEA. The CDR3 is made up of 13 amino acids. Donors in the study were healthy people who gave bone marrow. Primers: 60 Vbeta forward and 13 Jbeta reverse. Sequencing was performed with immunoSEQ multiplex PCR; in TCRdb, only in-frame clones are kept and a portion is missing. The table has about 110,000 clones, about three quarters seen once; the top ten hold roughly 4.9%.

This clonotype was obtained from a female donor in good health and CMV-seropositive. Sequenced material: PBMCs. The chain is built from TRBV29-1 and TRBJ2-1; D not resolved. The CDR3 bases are TGCAGCGTTGACAAGCGCTCCTACAATGAGCAGTTCTTC. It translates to CSVDKRSYNEQFF.